This T cell receptor beta chain comes out of a study of control samples from healthy donors and cancer patients. Sequencing used immunoSEQ multiplex PCR; TCRdb keeps in-frame clones, though not all of them. This table has about 160,000 clones, 96% appearing once. CDR3 size: 12 residues. V shed 7 bases and J shed 7 bases, with 11 bases lying between them. Material for sequencing was blood. J is TRBJ1-5 and V is TRBV12-3 or TRBV12-4; D ambiguous. The source of this sequence is a young woman in good health. CDR3 residues: CASTHGGQPQHF. The CDR3 nucleotides are TGTGCCAGCACTCACGGCGGGCAGCCCCAGCATTTT.